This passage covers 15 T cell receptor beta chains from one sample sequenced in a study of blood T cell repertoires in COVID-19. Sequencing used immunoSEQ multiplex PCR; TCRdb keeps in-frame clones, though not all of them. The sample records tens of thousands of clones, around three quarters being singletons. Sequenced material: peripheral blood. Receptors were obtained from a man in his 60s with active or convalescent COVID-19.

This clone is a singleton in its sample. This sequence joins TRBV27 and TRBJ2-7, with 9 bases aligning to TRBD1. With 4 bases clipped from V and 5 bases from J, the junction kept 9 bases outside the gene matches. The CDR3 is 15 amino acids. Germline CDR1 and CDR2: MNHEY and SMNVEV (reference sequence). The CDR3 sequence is CASSSPGQGHHEQYF. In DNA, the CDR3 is TGTGCCAGCAGTTCACCGGGACAGGGTCACCACGAGCAGTACTTC.

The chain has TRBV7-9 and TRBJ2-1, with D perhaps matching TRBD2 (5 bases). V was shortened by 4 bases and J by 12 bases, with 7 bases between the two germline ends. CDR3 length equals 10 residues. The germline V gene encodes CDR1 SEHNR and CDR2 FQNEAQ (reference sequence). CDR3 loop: CASSSRGQFF. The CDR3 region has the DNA TGTGCCAGCAGCTCTCGGGGGCAGTTCTTC.

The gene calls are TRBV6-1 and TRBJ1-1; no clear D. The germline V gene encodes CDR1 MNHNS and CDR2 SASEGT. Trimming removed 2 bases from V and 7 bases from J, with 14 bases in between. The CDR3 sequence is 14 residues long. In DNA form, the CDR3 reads TGTGCCAGCAGTGAAACCTGGGCTGGTAGTGAAGCTTTCTTT. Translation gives CASSETWAGSEAFF.

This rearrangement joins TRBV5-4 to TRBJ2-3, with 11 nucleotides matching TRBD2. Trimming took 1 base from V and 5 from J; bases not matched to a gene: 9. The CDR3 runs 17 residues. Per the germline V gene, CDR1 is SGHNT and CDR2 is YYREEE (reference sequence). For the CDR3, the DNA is TGTGCCAGCAGCTTGAGGGTTAGCGGGGGGGCCGTAGATACGCAGTATTTT. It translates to CASSLRVSGGAVDTQYF.

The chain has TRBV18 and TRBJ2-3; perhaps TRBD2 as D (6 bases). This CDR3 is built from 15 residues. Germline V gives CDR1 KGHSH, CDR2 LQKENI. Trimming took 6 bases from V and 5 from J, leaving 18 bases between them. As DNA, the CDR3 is TGTGCCAGCTCCCCGGGGGTCGCCACCATAGATACGCAGTATTTT. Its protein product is CASSPGVATIDTQYF. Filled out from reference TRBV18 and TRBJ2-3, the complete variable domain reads NAGVMQNPRHLVRRRGQEARLRCSPMKGHSHVYWYRQLPEEGLKFMVYLQKENIIDESGMPKERFSAEFPKEGPSILRIQQVVRGDSAAYFCASSPGVATIDTQYFGPGTRLTVL.

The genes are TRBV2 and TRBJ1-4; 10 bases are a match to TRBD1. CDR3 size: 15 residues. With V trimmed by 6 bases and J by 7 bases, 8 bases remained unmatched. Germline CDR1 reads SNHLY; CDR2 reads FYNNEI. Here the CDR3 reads CASSRDRGQGEKLFF. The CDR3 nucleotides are TGTGCCAGCAGCCGGGACAGGGGCCAGGGTGAAAAACTGTTTTTT.

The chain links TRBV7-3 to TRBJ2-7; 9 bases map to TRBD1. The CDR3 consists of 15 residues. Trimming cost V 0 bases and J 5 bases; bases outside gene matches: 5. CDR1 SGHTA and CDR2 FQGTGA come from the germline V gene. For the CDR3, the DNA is TGTGCCAGCAGCTTAACTTCGGGACAGGGAAACGAGCAGTACTTC. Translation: CASSLTSGQGNEQYF. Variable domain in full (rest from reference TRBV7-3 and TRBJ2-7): GAGVSQTPSNKVTEKGKYVELRCDPISGHTALYWYRQSLGQGPEFLIYFQGTGAADDSGLPNDRFFAVRPEGSVSTLKIQRTERGDSAVYLCASSLTSGQGNEQYFGPGTRLTVT.

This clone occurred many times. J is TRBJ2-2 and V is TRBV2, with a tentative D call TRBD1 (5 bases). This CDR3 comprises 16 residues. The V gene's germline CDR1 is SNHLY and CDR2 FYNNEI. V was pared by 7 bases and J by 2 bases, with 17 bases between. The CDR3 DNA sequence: TGTGCCAGCAACAAAGAGGCAGGGTACAACACCGGGGAGCTGTTTTTT. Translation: CASNKEAGYNTGELFF. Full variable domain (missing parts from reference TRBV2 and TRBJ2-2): EPEVTQTPSHQVTQMGQEVILRCVPISNHLYFYWYRQILGQKVEFLVSFYNNEISEKSEIFDDQFSVERPDGSNFTLKIRSTKLEDSAMYFCASNKEAGYNTGELFFGEGSRLTVL.

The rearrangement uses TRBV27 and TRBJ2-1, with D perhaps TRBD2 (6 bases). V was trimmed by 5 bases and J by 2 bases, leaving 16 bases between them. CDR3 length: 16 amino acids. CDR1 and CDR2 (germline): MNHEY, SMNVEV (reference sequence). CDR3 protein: CASSPWDSAAYNEQFF. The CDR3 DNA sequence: TGTGCCAGCAGTCCCTGGGACTCCGCCGCCTACAATGAGCAGTTCTTC.

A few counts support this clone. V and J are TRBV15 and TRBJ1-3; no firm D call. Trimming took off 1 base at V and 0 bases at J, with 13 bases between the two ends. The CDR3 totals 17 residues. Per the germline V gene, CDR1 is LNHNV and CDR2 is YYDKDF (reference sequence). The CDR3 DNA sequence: TGTGCCACCAGCAGAGTCTCCGATGGTAGCTCTGGAAACACCATATATTTT. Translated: CATSRVSDGSSGNTIYF.

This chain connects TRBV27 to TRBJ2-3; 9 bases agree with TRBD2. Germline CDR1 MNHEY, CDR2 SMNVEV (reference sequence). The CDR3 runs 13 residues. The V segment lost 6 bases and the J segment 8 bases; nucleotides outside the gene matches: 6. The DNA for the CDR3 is TGTGCCAGCAGGACTAGCGGATACGGTACGCAGTATTTT. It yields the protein CASRTSGYGTQYF.

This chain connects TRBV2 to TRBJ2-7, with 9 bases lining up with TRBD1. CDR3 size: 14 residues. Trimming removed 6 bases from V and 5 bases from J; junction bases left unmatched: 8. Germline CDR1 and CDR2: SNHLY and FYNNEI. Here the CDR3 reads CASRSTGGGNEQYF. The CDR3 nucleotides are TGTGCCAGCAGGAGCACAGGGGGCGGGAACGAGCAGTACTTC.

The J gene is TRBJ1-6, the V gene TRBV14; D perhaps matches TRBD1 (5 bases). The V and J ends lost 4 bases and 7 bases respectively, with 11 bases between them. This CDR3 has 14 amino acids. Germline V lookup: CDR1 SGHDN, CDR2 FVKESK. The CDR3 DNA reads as TGTGCCAGCAGCCTTCAGGGTTGGAATTCACCCCTCCACTTT. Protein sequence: CASSLQGWNSPLHF.

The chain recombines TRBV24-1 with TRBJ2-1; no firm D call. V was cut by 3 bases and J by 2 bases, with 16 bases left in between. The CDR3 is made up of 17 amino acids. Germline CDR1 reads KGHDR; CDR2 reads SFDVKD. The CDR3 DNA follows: TGTGCCACCAGTGATACTGACCCGCGCAGGACCTACAATGAGCAGTTCTTC. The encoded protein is CATSDTDPRRTYNEQFF.

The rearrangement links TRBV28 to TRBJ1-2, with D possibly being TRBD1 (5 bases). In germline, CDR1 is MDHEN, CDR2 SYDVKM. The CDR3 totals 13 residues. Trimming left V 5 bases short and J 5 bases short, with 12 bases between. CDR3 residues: CASSVTETYGYTF. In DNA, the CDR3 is TGTGCCAGCAGTGTGACAGAAACATATGGCTACACCTTC.